The 16 T cell receptor beta chains listed next were all sequenced from one sample in a study of blood T cell repertoires in COVID-19. Using immunoSEQ multiplex PCR, the repertoire was profiled, and TCRdb retains in-frame clones only, with some absent. Seen here are about 210,000 clones, 85% to 90% observed once, and the top ten hold less than 1.5%. Sequencing used PBMCs or T cells enriched from blood (not recorded which). Receptors were obtained from a man aged 30-40 years who had recovered from COVID-19.

The chain has TRBV5-1 and TRBJ1-4, with TRBD1 matching over 8 bases. Per germline, CDR1 SGHRS and CDR2 YFSETQ. This CDR3 comprises 15 residues. V dropped 1 base and J dropped 5; count of bases not matched to a gene: 4. The CDR3 region has the DNA TGCGCCAGCAGCTTGCGTGGACAGGGAAATGAAAAACTGTTTTTT. It specifies CASSLRGQGNEKLFF.

V gene TRBV19 combines with J gene TRBJ1-1, with 12 bases identical to TRBD1. The germline V gene encodes CDR1 LNHDA and CDR2 SQIVND (reference sequence). This CDR3 has 15 amino acids. With V trimmed by 9 bases and J by 4 bases, 9 bases remained unmatched. The CDR3 protein is CASGTGGAGSTEAFF. CDR3 DNA sequence: TGTGCCAGCGGGACAGGGGGCGCAGGGTCCACTGAAGCTTTCTTT.

The genes are TRBV28 and TRBJ2-3; the match to TRBD2 covers 9 bases. The CDR3 has 15 residues. Trimming took 6 bases from V and 9 from J; bases not matched to a gene: 13. In germline, CDR1 is MDHEN, CDR2 SYDVKM. The chain's CDR3 is CASSSHTNSGRTQYF. The CDR3 nucleotides are TGTGCCAGCAGCTCACACACAAATAGCGGGAGAACGCAGTATTTT.

J is TRBJ2-5 and V is TRBV6-2 or TRBV6-3; a possible D gene is TRBD1 (5 bases). The V gene lost 5 bases and the J gene lost 7 bases, with 29 bases spanning the gap. The CDR3 extends over 18 amino acids. Germline assignment: CDR1 MNHEY and CDR2 SVGEGT. The CDR3 nucleotides are TGTGCCAGCAGTACTCTAGGCCAGGGTATCCGCAAAATGGGGACCCAGTACTTC. Protein product: CASSTLGQGIRKMGTQYF.

This chain links TRBV4-2 with TRBJ2-7, with unresolved D. The CDR3 spans 15 residues. The V gene lost 0 bases and the J gene lost 1 base, with 10 bases spanning the gap. CDR1 and CDR2 (germline): LGHNA, YNFKEQ. DNA for the CDR3: TGTGCCAGCAGCCAAGATTGGTCCGGTTCCTACGAGCAGTACTTC. Encoded protein: CASSQDWSGSYEQYF.

The CDR3 here is CASSKGGRETQYF. Here the CDR3 DNA reads TGTGCCAGCAGCAAAGGGGGTAGGGAGACCCAGTACTTC. The rearrangement uses TRBV7-2 and TRBJ2-5; D possibly corresponds to TRBD1 (6 bases). The length of the CDR3 is 13 residues. The V gene lost 5 bases and the J gene lost 5 bases, with 12 bases spanning the gap. The germline CDR1 and CDR2 sequences are SGHTA and FQGNSA.

V usage is TRBV18 and J usage is TRBJ1-3, with a possible D match to TRBD1 (6 bases). The germline V and J ends were trimmed by 0 bases and 3 bases, with 12 bases remaining between them. The CDR3 runs 16 residues. Per germline, CDR1 KGHSH and CDR2 LQKENI. CDR3 sequence: CASSPPSRRGGNTIYF. The CDR3 DNA is TGTGCCAGCTCACCACCGTCGCGCAGGGGTGGAAACACCATATATTTT.

This clone has more than one count but fewer than ten. The chain has TRBV7-2 and TRBJ1-1, with TRBD1 as a possible D gene (5 bases). V dropped 1 base and J dropped 1 base, with 10 bases sitting between them. The V gene's germline CDR1 is SGHTA and CDR2 FQGNSA. CDR3 size: 15 residues. The CDR3 region is CASSLVAGKNTEAFF. The DNA for the CDR3 is TGTGCCAGCAGCTTAGTAGCAGGGAAGAACACTGAAGCTTTCTTT. Using reference TRBV7-2 and TRBJ1-1 for the parts outside the CDR3, the full variable domain is GAGVSQSPSNKVTEKGKDVELRCDPISGHTALYWYRQSLGQGLEFLIYFQGNSAPDKSGLPSDRFSAERTGGSVSTLTIQRTQQEDSAVYLCASSLVAGKNTEAFFGQGTRLTVV.

The V gene is TRBV5-4, the J gene TRBJ1-1, with TRBD1 identical over 8 bases. V gave up 1 base and J gave up 4 bases; unmatched junction bases: 6. CDR1 SGHNT and CDR2 YYREEE come from the germline V gene (reference sequence). CDR3 length: 15 residues. DNA of the CDR3: TGTGCCAGCAGCTTGTCCGCAGACAGGGGCACTGAAGCTTTCTTT. Translation gives CASSLSADRGTEAFF. Together with reference TRBV5-4 and TRBJ1-1, the CDR3 gives the full variable domain: ETGVTQSPTHLIKTRGQQVTLRCSSQSGHNTVSWYQQALGQGPQFIFQYYREEENGRGNFPPRFSGLQFPNYSSELNVNALELDDSALYLCASSLSADRGTEAFFGQGTRLTVV.

The rearrangement joins TRBV18 to TRBJ2-3; 10 nucleotides line up with TRBD1. This CDR3 has 16 residues. Per the germline V gene, CDR1 is KGHSH and CDR2 is LQKENI. The trim removed 3 bases at V and 5 bases at J, leaving 8 bases unmatched. The chain's CDR3 is CASSPYMGQGQDTQYF. CDR3 DNA sequence: TGTGCCAGCTCACCGTATATGGGACAGGGGCAAGATACGCAGTATTTT. The full variable domain, its missing parts supplied by reference TRBV18 and TRBJ2-3, is NAGVMQNPRHLVRRRGQEARLRCSPMKGHSHVYWYRQLPEEGLKFMVYLQKENIIDESGMPKERFSAEFPKEGPSILRIQQVVRGDSAAYFCASSPYMGQGQDTQYFGPGTRLTVL.

This clone was detected once. The chain has TRBV6-6 and TRBJ2-7; TRBD1 aligns across 9 bases. There are 12 residues in the CDR3. J lost 12 bases, V lost 6 bases, and 9 bases had no gene match. Germline CDR1 and CDR2: MNHNY and SVGAGI (reference sequence). This CDR3 reads CASREGQGKGYF. In nucleotides, the CDR3 is TGTGCCAGCAGAGAAGGACAGGGGAAGGGGTACTTC.

The chain uses TRBV19 and TRBJ1-1, with TRBD1 matching over 7 bases. The CDR3 is 14 residues long. The J segment lost 6 bases and the V segment lost 2 bases, leaving 6 bases of the junction unmatched. CDR1 and CDR2 (germline): LNHDA, SQIVND (reference sequence). This chain's CDR3 is CASSILNRGAEAFF. CDR3 coding DNA: TGTGCCAGTAGTATACTAAACAGGGGAGCTGAAGCTTTCTTT.

The CDR3 reads CSVKTGEDTGELFF. CDR3 bases: TGCAGCGTAAAGACAGGGGAGGACACCGGGGAGCTGTTTTTT. The rearrangement joins TRBV29-1 to TRBJ2-2; 8 nucleotides line up with TRBD1. V was clipped by 6 bases and J by 3 bases; unmatched bases: 6. This CDR3 spans 14 amino acids. Germline values: CDR1 SQVTM, CDR2 ANQGSEA.

The rearrangement links TRBV14 to TRBJ2-1; D remains unclear. Trimming took off 3 bases at V and 11 bases at J, with 8 bases between the two ends. CDR1 SGHDN and CDR2 FVKESK come from the germline V gene. The CDR3 runs to 11 residues. The DNA of the CDR3 is TGTGCCAGCAGCCAGGGCGCCAAGCAGTTCTTC. It is translated as CASSQGAKQFF.

The chain carries TRBV6-4 and TRBJ2-3, with a possible D match to TRBD2 (6 bases). Germline CDR1 is MRHNA and CDR2 is SNTAGT. The germline V and J ends were trimmed by 4 bases and 0 bases, with 8 bases remaining between them. The length of the CDR3 is 14 residues. CDR3 in DNA: TGTGCCAGCAGTGTAGGGAGGAGCACAGATACGCAGTATTTT. Protein: CASSVGRSTDTQYF.

The chain combines TRBV18 with TRBJ2-7; 7 bases line up with TRBD2. The germline CDR1 and CDR2 sequences are KGHSH and LQKENI. CDR3 length: 13 residues. Trimming cost V 6 bases and J 1 base; bases outside gene matches: 3. This chain's CDR3 is CASSPGLSYEQYF. CDR3 DNA sequence: TGTGCCAGCTCCCCGGGACTATCCTACGAGCAGTACTTC.